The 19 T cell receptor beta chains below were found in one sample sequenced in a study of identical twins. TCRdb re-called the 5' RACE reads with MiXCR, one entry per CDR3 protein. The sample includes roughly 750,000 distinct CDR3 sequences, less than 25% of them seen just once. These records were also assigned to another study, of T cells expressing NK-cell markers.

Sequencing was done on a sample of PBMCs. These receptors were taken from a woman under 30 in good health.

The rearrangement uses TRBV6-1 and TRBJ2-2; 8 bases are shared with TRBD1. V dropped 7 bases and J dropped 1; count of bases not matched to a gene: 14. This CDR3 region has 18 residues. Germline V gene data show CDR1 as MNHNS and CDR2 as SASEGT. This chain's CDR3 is CASILGQGDRRNTGELFF. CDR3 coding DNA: TGTGCCAGCATCCTCGGACAGGGAGACAGAAGGAACACCGGGGAGCTGTTTTTT.

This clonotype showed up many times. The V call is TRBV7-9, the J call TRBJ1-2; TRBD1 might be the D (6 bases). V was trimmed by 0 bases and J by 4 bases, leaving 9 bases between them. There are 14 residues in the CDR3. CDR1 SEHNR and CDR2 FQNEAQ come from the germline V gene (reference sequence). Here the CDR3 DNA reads TGTGCCAGCAGCTTAGCTCTACAGGGCTATGGCTACACCTTC. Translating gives CASSLALQGYGYTF.

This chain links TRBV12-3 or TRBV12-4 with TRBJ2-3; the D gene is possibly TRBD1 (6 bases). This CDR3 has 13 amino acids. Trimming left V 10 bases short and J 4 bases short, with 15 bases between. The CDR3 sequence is CAIRDIYSDTQYF. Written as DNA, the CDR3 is TGTGCCATCCGGGACATCTACTCAGATACGCAGTATTTT.

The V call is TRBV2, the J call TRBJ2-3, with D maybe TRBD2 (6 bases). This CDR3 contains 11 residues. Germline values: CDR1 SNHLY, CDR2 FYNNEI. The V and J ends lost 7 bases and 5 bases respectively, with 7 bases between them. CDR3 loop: CASTEGDTQYF. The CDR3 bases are TGTGCCAGCACGGAGGGAGATACGCAGTATTTT.

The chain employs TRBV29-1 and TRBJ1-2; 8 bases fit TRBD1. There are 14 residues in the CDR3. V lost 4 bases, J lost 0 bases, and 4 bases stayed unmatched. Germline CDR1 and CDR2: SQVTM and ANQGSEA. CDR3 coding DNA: TGCAGCGTTGGGGACAGGAGGACTAACTATGGCTACACCTTC. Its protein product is CSVGDRRTNYGYTF.

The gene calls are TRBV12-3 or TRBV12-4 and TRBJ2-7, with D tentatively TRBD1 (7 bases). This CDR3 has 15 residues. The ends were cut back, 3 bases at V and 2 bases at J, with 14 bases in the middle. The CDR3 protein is CASSLGGRGAYEQYF. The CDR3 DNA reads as TGTGCCAGCAGTTTGGGGGGCAGGGGGGCCTACGAGCAGTACTTC.

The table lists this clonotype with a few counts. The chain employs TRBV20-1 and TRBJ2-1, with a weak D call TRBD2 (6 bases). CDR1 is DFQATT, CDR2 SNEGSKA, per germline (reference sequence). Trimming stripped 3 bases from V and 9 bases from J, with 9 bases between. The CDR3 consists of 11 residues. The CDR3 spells CSASPSVEQFF. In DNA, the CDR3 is TGCAGTGCTAGCCCTAGCGTTGAGCAGTTCTTC.

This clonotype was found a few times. As DNA, the CDR3 is TGTGCCAGCAGCTTAAACCCGGGGGACTACGAGCAGTACTTC. Its protein product is CASSLNPGDYEQYF. This sequence joins TRBV7-2 and TRBJ2-7, with TRBD2 as a possible D gene (6 bases). This CDR3 has 14 amino acids. CDR1 SGHTA and CDR2 FQGNSA come from the germline V gene. The V end lost 2 bases, the J end lost 3 bases, and 11 bases lay between the germline ends.

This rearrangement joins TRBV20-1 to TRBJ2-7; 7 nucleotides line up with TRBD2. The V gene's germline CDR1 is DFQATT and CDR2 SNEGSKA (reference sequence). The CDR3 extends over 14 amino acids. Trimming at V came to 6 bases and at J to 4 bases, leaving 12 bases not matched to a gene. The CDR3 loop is CSATGRGGSYEQYF. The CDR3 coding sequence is TGCAGTGCGACGGGACGCGGGGGTTCTTACGAGCAGTACTTC.

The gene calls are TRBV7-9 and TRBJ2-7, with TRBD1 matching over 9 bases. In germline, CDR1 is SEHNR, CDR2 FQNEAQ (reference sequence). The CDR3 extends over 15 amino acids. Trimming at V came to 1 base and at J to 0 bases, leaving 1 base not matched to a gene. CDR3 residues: CASSLGQGVSYEQYF. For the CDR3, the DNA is TGTGCCAGCAGCTTAGGACAGGGGGTCTCCTACGAGCAGTACTTC.

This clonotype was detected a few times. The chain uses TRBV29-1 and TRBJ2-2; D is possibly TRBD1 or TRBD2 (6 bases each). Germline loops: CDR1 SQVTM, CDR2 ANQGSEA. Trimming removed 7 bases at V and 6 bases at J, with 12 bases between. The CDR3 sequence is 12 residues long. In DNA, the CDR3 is TGCAGCGCGGGGGCTATGGCCGGGGAGCTGTTTTTT. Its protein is CSAGAMAGELFF.

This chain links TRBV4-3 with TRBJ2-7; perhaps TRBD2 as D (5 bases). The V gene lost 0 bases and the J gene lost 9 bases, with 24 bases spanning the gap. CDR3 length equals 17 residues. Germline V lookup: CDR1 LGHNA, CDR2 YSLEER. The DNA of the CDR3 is TGCGCCAGCAGCCAAGAAAGAGGGAGACCCCCCTCAGCGGTGCAGTACTTC. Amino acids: CASSQERGRPPSAVQYF.

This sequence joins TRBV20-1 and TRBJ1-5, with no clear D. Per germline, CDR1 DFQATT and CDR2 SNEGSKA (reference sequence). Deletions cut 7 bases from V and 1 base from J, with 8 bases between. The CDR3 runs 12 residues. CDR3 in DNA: TGCAGTGTCGGTAGGAGCAATCAGCCCCAGCATTTT. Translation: CSVGRSNQPQHF.

Here the CDR3 reads CASSLVVGFVSGELFF. DNA for the CDR3: TGTGCCAGCAGCTTAGTAGTCGGTTTCGTATCCGGGGAGCTGTTTTTT. The V and J genes are TRBV7-8 and TRBJ2-2; D not certain. The CDR3 covers 16 residues. Germline assignment: CDR1 SGHVS and CDR2 FQNEAQ. V was pared by 1 base and J by 6 bases, with 15 bases between. Combining the CDR3 with reference TRBV7-8 and TRBJ2-2 gives the whole variable domain GAGVSQSPRYKVAKRGQDVALRCDPISGHVSLFWYQQALGQGPEFLTYFQNEAQLDKSGLPSDRFFAERPEGSVSTLKIQRTQQEDSAVYLCASSLVVGFVSGELFFGEGSRLTVL.

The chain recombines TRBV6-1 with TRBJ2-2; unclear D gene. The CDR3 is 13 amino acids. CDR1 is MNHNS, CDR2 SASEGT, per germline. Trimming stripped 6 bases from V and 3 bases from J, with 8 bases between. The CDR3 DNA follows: TGTGCCAGCAGCCCCGTAGACACCGGGGAGCTGTTTTTT. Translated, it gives CASSPVDTGELFF.

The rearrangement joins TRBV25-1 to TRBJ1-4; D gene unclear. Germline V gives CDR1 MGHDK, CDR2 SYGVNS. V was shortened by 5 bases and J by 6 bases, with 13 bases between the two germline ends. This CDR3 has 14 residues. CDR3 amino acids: CASSIPASDEKLFF. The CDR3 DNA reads TGTGCCAGCAGTATACCCGCTAGTGATGAAAAACTGTTTTTT.

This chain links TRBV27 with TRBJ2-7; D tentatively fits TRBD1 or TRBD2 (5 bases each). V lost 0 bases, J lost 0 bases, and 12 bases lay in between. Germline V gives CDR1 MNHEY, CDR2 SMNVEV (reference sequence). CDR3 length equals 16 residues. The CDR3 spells CASSLSGGVSSYEQYF. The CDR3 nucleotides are TGTGCCAGCAGTTTATCTGGGGGAGTCAGCTCCTACGAGCAGTACTTC.

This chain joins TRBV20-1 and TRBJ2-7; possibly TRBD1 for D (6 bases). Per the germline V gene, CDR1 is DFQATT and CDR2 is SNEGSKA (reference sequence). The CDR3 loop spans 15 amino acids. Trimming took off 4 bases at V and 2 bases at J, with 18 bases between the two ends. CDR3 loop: CSAIAGADITYEQYF. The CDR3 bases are TGCAGTGCTATTGCAGGGGCTGACATTACCTACGAGCAGTACTTC.

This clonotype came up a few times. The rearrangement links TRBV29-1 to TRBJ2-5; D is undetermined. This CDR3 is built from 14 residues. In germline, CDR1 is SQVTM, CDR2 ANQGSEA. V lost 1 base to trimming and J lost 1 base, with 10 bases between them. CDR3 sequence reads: CSVEARQLQETQYF. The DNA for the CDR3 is TGCAGCGTTGAAGCTAGGCAGCTCCAAGAGACCCAGTACTTC.